A single sample is the source of the 2 T cell receptor beta chains below, sequenced in a study of blood T cell repertoires in COVID-19. Using immunoSEQ multiplex PCR, the repertoire was profiled, and TCRdb retains in-frame clones only, with some absent. Counted here are approximately 80,000 clones, around nine tenths occurring once; the ten biggest clones make up over 5%. Sequencing used peripheral blood. The origin of the receptors is a middle-aged man with acute or convalescent COVID-19.

V usage is TRBV19 and J usage is TRBJ1-2; D call uncertain. The V gene lost 11 bases and the J gene lost 4 bases, with 14 bases spanning the gap. This CDR3 has 12 residues. Germline V gene lookup returns CDR1 LNHDA and CDR2 SQIVND (reference sequence). The CDR3 DNA reads TGTGCCGCAACAAGCGTCCTCTATGGCTACACCTTC. Translated: CAATSVLYGYTF.

The chain couples TRBV19 to TRBJ1-1, with TRBD1 matching over 7 bases. CDR1 LNHDA and CDR2 SQIVND come from the germline V gene (reference sequence). V was clipped by 6 bases and J by 4 bases; unmatched bases: 17. The length of the CDR3 is 17 residues. The CDR3, as DNA: TGTGCCAGTAGGCCTTCAGGGGGAGGAATAATTGGCACTGAAGCTTTCTTT. Amino acid sequence: CASRPSGGGIIGTEAFF.